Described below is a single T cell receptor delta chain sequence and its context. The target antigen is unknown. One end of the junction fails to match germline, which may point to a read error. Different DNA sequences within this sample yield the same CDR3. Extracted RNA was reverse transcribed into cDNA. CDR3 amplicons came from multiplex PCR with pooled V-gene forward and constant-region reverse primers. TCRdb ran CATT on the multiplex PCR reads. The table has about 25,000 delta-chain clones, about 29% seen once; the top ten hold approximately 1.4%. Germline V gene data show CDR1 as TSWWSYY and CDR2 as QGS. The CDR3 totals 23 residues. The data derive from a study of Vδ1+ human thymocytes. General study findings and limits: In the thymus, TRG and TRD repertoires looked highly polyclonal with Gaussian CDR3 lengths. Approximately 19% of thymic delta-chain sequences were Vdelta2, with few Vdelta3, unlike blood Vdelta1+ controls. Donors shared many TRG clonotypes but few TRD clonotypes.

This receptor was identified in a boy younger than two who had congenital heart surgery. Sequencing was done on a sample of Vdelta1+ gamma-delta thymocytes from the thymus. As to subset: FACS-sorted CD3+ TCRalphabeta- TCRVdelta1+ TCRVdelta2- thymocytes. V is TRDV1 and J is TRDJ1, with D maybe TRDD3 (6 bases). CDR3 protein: CALGTLRRRGDGGPVLYTDKLIF. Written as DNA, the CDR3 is TGTGCTCTTGGGACCCTACGGAGGCGGGGAGACGGGGGACCGGTCCTGTACACCGATAAACTCATCTTC.